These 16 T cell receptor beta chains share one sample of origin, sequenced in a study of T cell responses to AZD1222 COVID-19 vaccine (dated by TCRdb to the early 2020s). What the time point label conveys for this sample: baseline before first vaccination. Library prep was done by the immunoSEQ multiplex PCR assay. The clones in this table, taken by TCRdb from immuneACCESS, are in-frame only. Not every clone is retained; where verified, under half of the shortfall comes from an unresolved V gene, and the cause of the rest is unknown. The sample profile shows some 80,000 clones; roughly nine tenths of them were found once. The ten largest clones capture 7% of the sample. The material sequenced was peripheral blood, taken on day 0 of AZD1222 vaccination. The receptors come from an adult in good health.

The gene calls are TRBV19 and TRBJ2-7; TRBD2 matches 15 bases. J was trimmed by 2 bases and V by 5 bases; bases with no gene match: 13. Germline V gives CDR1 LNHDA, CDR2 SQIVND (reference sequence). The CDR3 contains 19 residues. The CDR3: CASSLNPGLAGGGAYEQYF. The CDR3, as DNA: TGTGCCAGTAGTTTGAACCCGGGACTAGCGGGAGGAGGGGCCTACGAGCAGTACTTC.

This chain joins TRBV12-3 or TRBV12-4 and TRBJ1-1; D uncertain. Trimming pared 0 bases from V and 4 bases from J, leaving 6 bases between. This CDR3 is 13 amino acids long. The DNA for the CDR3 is TGTGCCAGCAGTTTAGCGGAGAGCACTGAAGCTTTCTTT. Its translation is CASSLAESTEAFF.

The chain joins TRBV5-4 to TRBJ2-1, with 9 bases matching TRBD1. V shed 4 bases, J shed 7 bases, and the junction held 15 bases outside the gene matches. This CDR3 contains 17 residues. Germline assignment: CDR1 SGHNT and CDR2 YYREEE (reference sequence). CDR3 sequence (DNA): TGTGCCAGCAGCCCTACTCTGGGACAGGGAGGAGAGAATGAGCAGTTCTTC. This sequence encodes CASSPTLGQGGENEQFF. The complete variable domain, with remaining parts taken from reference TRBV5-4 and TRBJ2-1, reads ETGVTQSPTHLIKTRGQQVTLRCSSQSGHNTVSWYQQALGQGPQFIFQYYREEENGRGNFPPRFSGLQFPNYSSELNVNALELDDSALYLCASSPTLGQGGENEQFFGPGTRLTVL.

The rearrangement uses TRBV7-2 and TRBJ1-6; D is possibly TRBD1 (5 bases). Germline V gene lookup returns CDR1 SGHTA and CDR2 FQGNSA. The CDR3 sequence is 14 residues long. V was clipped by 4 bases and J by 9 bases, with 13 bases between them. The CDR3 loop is CASSSQGNGSPLHF. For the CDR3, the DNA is TGTGCCAGCAGCTCCCAGGGAAACGGTTCACCCCTCCACTTT.

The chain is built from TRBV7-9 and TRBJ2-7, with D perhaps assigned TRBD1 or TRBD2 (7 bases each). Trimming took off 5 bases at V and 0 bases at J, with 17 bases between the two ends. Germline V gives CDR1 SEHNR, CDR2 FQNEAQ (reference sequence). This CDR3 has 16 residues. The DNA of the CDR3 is TGTGCCAGCAGCCCAGGGGGGGGGACCTACTCCTACGAGCAGTACTTC. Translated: CASSPGGGTYSYEQYF. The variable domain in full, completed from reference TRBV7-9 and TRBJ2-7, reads DTGVSQNPRHKITKRGQNVTFRCDPISEHNRLYWYRQTLGQGPEFLTYFQNEAQLEKSRLLSDRFSAERPKGSFSTLEIQRTEQGDSAMYLCASSPGGGTYSYEQYFGPGTRLTVT.

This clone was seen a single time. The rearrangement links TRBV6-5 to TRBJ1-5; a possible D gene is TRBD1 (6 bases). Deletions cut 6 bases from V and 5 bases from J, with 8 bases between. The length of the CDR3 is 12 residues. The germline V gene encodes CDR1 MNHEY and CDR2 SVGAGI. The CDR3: CASRAGDQPQHF. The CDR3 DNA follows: TGTGCCAGCAGGGCAGGGGATCAGCCCCAGCATTTT.

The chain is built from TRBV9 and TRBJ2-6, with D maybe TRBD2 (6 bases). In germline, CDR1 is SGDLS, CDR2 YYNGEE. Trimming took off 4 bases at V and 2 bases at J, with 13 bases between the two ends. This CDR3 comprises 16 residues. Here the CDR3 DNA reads TGTGCCAGCAGCCCCCGAGGAGGGCCTGGGGCCAACGTCCTGACTTTC. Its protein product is CASSPRGGPGANVLTF. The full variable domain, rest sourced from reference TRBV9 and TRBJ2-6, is DSGVTQTPKHLITATGQRVTLRCSPRSGDLSVYWYQQSLDQGLQFLIQYYNGEERAKGNILERFSAQQFPDLHSELNLSSLELGDSALYFCASSPRGGPGANVLTFGAGSRLTVL.

CDR3 amino acids: CATSDSRDLIVDTQYF. DNA for the CDR3: TGTGCCACCAGTGATTCCCGGGACCTTATAGTAGATACGCAGTATTTT. The chain joins TRBV24-1 to TRBJ2-3, with D tentatively TRBD1 or TRBD2 (5 bases each). The V gene's germline CDR1 is KGHDR and CDR2 SFDVKD. The length of the CDR3 is 16 residues. Trimming removed 2 bases at V and 5 bases at J, with 16 bases between.

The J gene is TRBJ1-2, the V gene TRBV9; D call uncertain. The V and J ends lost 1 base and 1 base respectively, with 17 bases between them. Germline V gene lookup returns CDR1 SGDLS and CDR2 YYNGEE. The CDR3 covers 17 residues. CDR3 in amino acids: CASSVRAGVGSNYGYTF. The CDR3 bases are TGTGCCAGCAGCGTACGTGCAGGAGTGGGAAGTAACTATGGCTACACCTTC.

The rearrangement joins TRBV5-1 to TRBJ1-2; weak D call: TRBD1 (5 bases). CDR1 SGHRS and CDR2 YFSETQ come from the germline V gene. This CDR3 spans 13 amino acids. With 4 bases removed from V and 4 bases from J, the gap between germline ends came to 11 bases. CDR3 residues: CASSPTVGYGYTF. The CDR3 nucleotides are TGCGCCAGCAGCCCGACAGTGGGCTATGGCTACACCTTC.

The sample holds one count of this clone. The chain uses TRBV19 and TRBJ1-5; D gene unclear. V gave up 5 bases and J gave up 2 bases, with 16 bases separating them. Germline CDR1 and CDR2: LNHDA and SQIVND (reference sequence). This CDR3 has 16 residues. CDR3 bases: TGTGCCAGTAGTGTTGGGTCCTTCCAGGGCAATCAGCCCCAGCATTTT. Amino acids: CASSVGSFQGNQPQHF.

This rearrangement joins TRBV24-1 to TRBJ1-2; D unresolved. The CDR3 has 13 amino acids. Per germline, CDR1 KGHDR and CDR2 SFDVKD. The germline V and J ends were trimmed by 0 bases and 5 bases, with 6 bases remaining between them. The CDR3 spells CATSDLGTYGYTF. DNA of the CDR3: TGTGCCACCAGTGATTTGGGCACATATGGCTACACCTTC.

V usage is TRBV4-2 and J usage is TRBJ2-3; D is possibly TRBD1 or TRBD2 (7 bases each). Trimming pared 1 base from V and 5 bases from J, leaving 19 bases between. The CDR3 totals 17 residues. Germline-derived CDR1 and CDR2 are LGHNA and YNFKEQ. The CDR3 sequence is CASSQVNRGLAGDTQYF. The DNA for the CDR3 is TGTGCCAGCAGCCAAGTAAACAGGGGATTAGCGGGAGATACGCAGTATTTT.

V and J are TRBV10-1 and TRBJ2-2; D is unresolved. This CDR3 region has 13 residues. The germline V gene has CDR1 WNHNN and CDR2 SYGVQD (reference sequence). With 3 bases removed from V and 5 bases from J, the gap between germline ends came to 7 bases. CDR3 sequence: CASSDEHTGELFF. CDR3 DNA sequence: TGCGCCAGCAGTGATGAGCATACCGGGGAGCTGTTTTTT.

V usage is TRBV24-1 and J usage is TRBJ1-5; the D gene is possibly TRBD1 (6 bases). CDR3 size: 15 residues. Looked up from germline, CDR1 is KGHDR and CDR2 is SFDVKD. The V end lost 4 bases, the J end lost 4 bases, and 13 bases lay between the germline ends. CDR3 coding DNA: TGTGCCACCAGTGACAAGACAGGAGTAAATCAGCCCCAGCATTTT. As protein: CATSDKTGVNQPQHF.

CDR3 sequence (DNA): TGTGCCAGCAGCCGGGGACAGGAAGTTTCCCAGCATTTT. Protein sequence: CASSRGQEVSQHF. The rearrangement links TRBV5-6 to TRBJ1-5; 8 bases match TRBD1. There are 13 residues in the CDR3. Germline V gives CDR1 SGHDT, CDR2 YYEEEE. The V gene end was trimmed by 4 bases and the J gene end by 11 bases; junction bases not matched to a gene: 8.